This TCR beta chain was obtained from a study of blood T cell repertoires in COVID-19. Looking at the study overall: The United States, Italy and Spain were the sources of the acute and convalescent COVID-19 samples. Sample material is recorded as cDNA or gDNA derived from T cells, B-cell-depleted T cells, or PBMCs.

Original processing notes: Amplification of reference gene primers was used by the study to estimate nucleated cell counts. The data were produced by immunoSEQ multiplex PCR, yet TCRdb's version contains in-frame clones alone and is incomplete. Clone size and the V and J calls come from that table; the DNA yielded D and trimming. The repertoire consists of 400,000 to 550,000 clones, with roughly 89% occurring once and the leading ten covering roughly 4%. V shed 0 bases and J 7 bases; nucleotides not matched to a gene: 12. The CDR3 extends over 17 amino acids. Germline loops: CDR1 SGHRS, CDR2 YFSETQ. This receptor was obtained from a woman aged 25 to 39 with acute or convalescent COVID-19. The chain employs TRBV5-1 and TRBJ1-2; the match to TRBD1 covers 10 bases. The source material was peripheral blood. The CDR3 reads CASSLDVGQGLTAGYTF. DNA for the CDR3: TGCGCCAGCAGCTTGGATGTGGGACAGGGGTTAACGGCTGGCTACACCTTC.